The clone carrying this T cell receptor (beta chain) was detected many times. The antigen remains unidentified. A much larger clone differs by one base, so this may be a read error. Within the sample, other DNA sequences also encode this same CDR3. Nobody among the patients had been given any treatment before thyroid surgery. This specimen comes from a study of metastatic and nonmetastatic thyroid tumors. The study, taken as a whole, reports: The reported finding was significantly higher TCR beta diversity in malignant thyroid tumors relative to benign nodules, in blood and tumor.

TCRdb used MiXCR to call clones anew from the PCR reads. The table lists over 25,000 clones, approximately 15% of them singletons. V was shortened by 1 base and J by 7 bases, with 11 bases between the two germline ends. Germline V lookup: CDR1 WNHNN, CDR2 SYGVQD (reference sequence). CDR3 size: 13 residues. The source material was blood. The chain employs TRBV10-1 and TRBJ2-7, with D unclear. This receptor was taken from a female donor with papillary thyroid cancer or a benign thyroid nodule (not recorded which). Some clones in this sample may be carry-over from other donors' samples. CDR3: CASSELSGREQYF. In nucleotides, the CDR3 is TGCGCCAGCAGTGAGTTGTCCGGGCGGGAGCAGTACTTC.